Listed below are T cell receptor beta chains from one sample, sequenced in a study of cytomegalovirus exposure and HLA in healthy donors. Repertoires were generated with immunoSEQ multiplex PCR, while TCRdb's copy carries only in-frame clones and drops some. The table records some 130,000 clones, 75% to 85% of them present only once. The sequenced material came from PBMCs. The receptors stem from a female donor in good health and CMV-seronegative. CDR3s include the opening cysteine and the closing phenylalanine or tryptophan. Fields, in order: V gene, J gene, clone size, CDR3 protein. Clone size is shown for a subset of rows, as once, few, many or a class of expanded clone.

TRBV4-3	TRBJ2-1	.	CASSQDNRPGEQFF
TRBV7-2	TRBJ1-3	.	CASSPGQGNTIYF
TRBV11-3	TRBJ2-2	.	CASSSITGELFF
TRBV25-1	TRBJ2-7	.	CASSVTPGQALYEQYF
TRBV7-9	TRBJ2-1	.	CAIPPGLEYNEQFF
TRBV30	TRBJ2-1	once	CAWSVWLSGRVNEQFF
TRBV5-1	TRBJ1-4	.	CASSPGDSLSNEKLFF
TRBV21-1	TRBJ1-1	.	CASSTTGYTEAFF
TRBV19	TRBJ2-2	few	CASSARSGERPNTGELFF
TRBV19	TRBJ1-5	.	CASSIQVWGQTRAYSNQPQHF
TRBV19	TRBJ2-7	.	CASSRTGVSYEQYF
TRBV6-6	TRBJ2-2	few	CASSPTLRAGELFF
TRBV2	TRBJ2-7	once	CASTEDSSYRYF
TRBV4-2	TRBJ1-1	.	CASSQPGTAGSDAFF
TRBV30	TRBJ2-3	once	CACLGLAGLTSTDTQYF
TRBV12-5	TRBJ2-1	.	CASGLLRDREKRMQFF
TRBV6-1	TRBJ2-7	few	CASEGIRTYSYEQYF
TRBV7-2	TRBJ2-7	.	CASSLVGQDSYEQYF
TRBV30	TRBJ1-1	.	CAWSVQSVEAFF
TRBV5-1	TRBJ2-7	.	CATREGRSYEQYF
TRBV9	TRBJ1-5	once	CASSVAGTAYQPQHF
TRBV5-1	TRBJ2-2	few	CASSLDTGDGELFF
TRBV5-8	TRBJ2-7	.	CASTRQGGAYEQYF
TRBV4-3	TRBJ1-2	.	CASSQGVGGGYTF
TRBV19	TRBJ1-2	.	CASRKTGNYGYTF
TRBV28	TRBJ2-7	.	CASRTGTGASEQYF
TRBV28	TRBJ2-1	.	CASRTPGTRGSVEQFF
TRBV2	TRBJ2-1	.	CASSPSGGVPSSYNEQFF
TRBV30	TRBJ1-1	few	CAWSVAGGTEAFF
TRBV27	TRBJ2-3	.	CASSRRLAGYSTDTQYF
TRBV5-6	TRBJ2-1	.	CASSSLVPSGPSEQFF
TRBV6-1	TRBJ1-4	.	CASTPRQGSEKLFF
TRBV7-8	TRBJ1-1	.	CASSPQGGGEAFF
TRBV7-7	TRBJ2-5	.	CASSLGVGGGETQYF
TRBV5-1	TRBJ2-7	.	CASSLEGSGSVHEQYF
TRBV19	TRBJ1-1	.	CASRRGRTEAFF
TRBV5-1	TRBJ2-7	.	CASSLAVGGTISYEQYF
TRBV28	TRBJ2-1	.	CASSAGRGSYNEQFF
TRBV28	TRBJ2-7	.	CASSSRFAGQGVEQYF
TRBV4-1	TRBJ2-7	few	CASSQSGTDDEQYF
TRBV6-4	TRBJ2-2	.	CASRGQGENTGELFF
TRBV6-6	TRBJ1-6	once	CASIRAGNSPLHF
TRBV5-1	TRBJ1-1	.	CASSLVDRVTTFF
TRBV2	TRBJ1-4	.	CASSEPRRGTEPATNEKLFF
TRBV7-9	TRBJ2-5	.	CASSPRGVETQYF
TRBV11-3	TRBJ2-7	.	CASSKSYEQYF
TRBV11-2	TRBJ2-7	.	CASSLGAWSSGTYEQYF
TRBV5-1	TRBJ2-1	.	CASTQTSGGAYNEQFF
TRBV7-2	TRBJ1-5	.	CASSLEKLSNQPQHF
TRBV6-5	TRBJ2-1	.	CASSRQGSHNEQFF
TRBV11-2	TRBJ2-1	.	CASSAAWGPYNEQFF
TRBV9	TRBJ2-2	.	CASSLNRVSNTGELFF